This entry lists 21 T cell receptor beta chains sequenced from one sample in a study of blood T cell repertoires in COVID-19. The repertoire was sequenced with immunoSEQ multiplex PCR; TCRdb's copy has only in-frame clones and lacks some. The table has around 100,000 clones, more than 75% seen once. The sequencing sample was made of peripheral blood. The source is a human donor in a cohort sampled during active COVID-19.

This clone was seen only once. CDR3 in amino acids: CASRPRVSGYEQYF. The DNA for the CDR3 is TGTGCCAGCAGGCCTCGGGTTAGCGGTTACGAGCAGTACTTC. The chain combines TRBV6-2 or TRBV6-3 with TRBJ2-7, with D possibly TRBD2 on 6 matching bases. This CDR3 is 14 amino acids long. The V gene's germline CDR1 is MNHEY and CDR2 SVGEGT. V gave up 6 bases and J gave up 4 bases, with 16 bases separating them.

The chain employs TRBV20-1 and TRBJ1-1; D not certain. Germline lookup yields CDR1 DFQATT and CDR2 SNEGSKA (reference sequence). V lost 7 bases and J 0 bases, leaving 6 bases between the germline ends. The CDR3 is made up of 11 amino acids. The CDR3 DNA sequence: TGCAGTGTTGCGTTGAACACTGAAGCTTTCTTT. The encoded protein is CSVALNTEAFF.

Only a few counts were recorded for this clone. The gene calls are TRBV19 and TRBJ2-1, with 9 nucleotides matching TRBD2. V lost 3 bases, J lost 5 bases, and 5 bases stayed unmatched. CDR1 is LNHDA and CDR2 is SQIVND in the germline V gene (reference sequence). The CDR3 sequence is 15 residues long. In DNA, the CDR3 is TGTGCCAGTAGTATCCCTAGCGGGACCCACAATGAGCAGTTCTTC. Residues: CASSIPSGTHNEQFF.

The gene calls are TRBV5-1 and TRBJ1-2; the match to TRBD1 covers 7 bases. Germline V gene sequence: CDR1 SGHRS, CDR2 YFSETQ. This CDR3 is built from 16 residues. With V trimmed by 4 bases and J by 8 bases, 17 bases remained unmatched. The CDR3 region has the DNA TGCGCCAGCAGCCCCCCCTGGACAGGACCTGAGGGAGGCTACACCTTC. This encodes CASSPPWTGPEGGYTF.

This chain links TRBV6-2 or TRBV6-3 with TRBJ2-7, with 12 bases fitting TRBD2. This CDR3 has 16 amino acids. Germline V lookup: CDR1 MNHEY, CDR2 SVGEGT. After removal of 5 bases from V and 1 base from J, the junction contained 6 bases not matched to a gene. The CDR3 spells CASSAGTSGRSYEQYF. In DNA form, the CDR3 reads TGTGCCAGCAGTGCCGGCACTAGCGGGAGGTCCTACGAGCAGTACTTC.

DNA for the CDR3: TGTGCCAGCAGTTTTGGCAAAAATCAGCCCCAGCATTTT. Its translation: CASSFGKNQPQHF. V usage is TRBV12-3 or TRBV12-4 and J usage is TRBJ1-5; no clear D gene. This CDR3 spans 13 amino acids. V dropped 3 bases and J dropped 4 bases, with 7 bases sitting between them.

This clone was seen once. This chain joins TRBV29-1 and TRBJ2-7, with 12 bases aligning to TRBD2. With V trimmed by 2 bases and J by 4 bases, 9 bases remained unmatched. The V gene's germline CDR1 is SQVTM and CDR2 ANQGSEA. The CDR3 is 16 residues long. Here the CDR3 reads CSVELLAGGFIYEQYF. DNA for the CDR3: TGCAGCGTTGAACTACTAGCGGGAGGTTTTATATACGAGCAGTACTTC.

This chain uses TRBV6-2 or TRBV6-3 with TRBJ1-5; tentatively, D is TRBD1 (5 bases). V was trimmed by 2 bases and J by 3 bases, leaving 11 bases between them. The CDR3 is 15 residues long. Per the germline V gene, CDR1 is MNHEY and CDR2 is SVGEGT. CDR3 loop: CASSYPDSFNQPQHF. The CDR3 nucleotides read TGTGCCAGCAGTTACCCTGACAGTTTCAATCAGCCCCAGCATTTT.

The chain carries TRBV9 and TRBJ2-1; 7 bases line up with TRBD2. The junction had 4 bases not matched to a gene; V was cut back by 2 bases and J by 2 bases. Per the germline V gene, CDR1 is SGDLS and CDR2 is YYNGEE. The CDR3 is 15 residues long. The CDR3 DNA reads as TGTGCCAGCAGCGTTTCTAGCGGACCCTACAATGAGCAGTTCTTC. Translating gives CASSVSSGPYNEQFF.

The J gene is TRBJ2-7, the V gene TRBV6-6; 11 bases are a match to TRBD2. Germline V CDR1 and CDR2: MNHNY, SVGAGI (reference sequence). The length of the CDR3 is 16 residues. J gave up 1 base and V 2 bases, and 4 bases lay outside the gene matches. CDR3 region: CASSYIGLAGSYEQYF. The CDR3 coding sequence is TGTGCCAGCAGTTACATTGGACTAGCGGGTTCCTACGAGCAGTACTTC.

The CDR3 reads CASSLYLRVRGTYQPQHF. The DNA for the CDR3 is TGTGCCAGCAGCTTATATCTGCGGGTCCGGGGGACCTATCAGCCCCAGCATTTT. The chain has TRBV7-2 and TRBJ1-5, with TRBD1 as a possible D gene (5 bases). Per the germline V gene, CDR1 is SGHTA and CDR2 is FQGNSA. V shed 2 bases and J shed 5 bases, with 22 bases lying between them. There are 18 residues in the CDR3.

This clone was observed a handful of times. This chain joins TRBV5-1 and TRBJ2-1; a weak D match, TRBD2 (6 bases). CDR3 length: 14 amino acids. The germline V gene encodes CDR1 SGHRS and CDR2 YFSETQ. Between the trimmed V and J ends, which lost 6 bases and 0 bases, there was a span of 10 bases. The CDR3 nucleotides are TGCGCCAGCACTAGCGAGGGCTCCTACAATGAGCAGTTCTTC. Protein sequence: CASTSEGSYNEQFF.

The chain recombines TRBV4-1 with TRBJ1-1; TRBD1 agrees at 10 bases. The J segment lost 3 bases and the V segment lost 0 bases, leaving 4 bases of the junction unmatched. Germline values: CDR1 MGHRA, CDR2 YSYEKL. This CDR3 has 16 amino acids. This chain's CDR3 is CASSQDVGQGYTEAFF. CDR3 in DNA: TGCGCCAGCAGCCAAGATGTGGGACAGGGGTACACTGAAGCTTTCTTT.

The genes are TRBV12-3 or TRBV12-4 and TRBJ1-1, with 8 nucleotides matching TRBD1. The CDR3 spans 13 residues. Trimming took 7 bases from V and 2 from J; bases not matched to a gene: 3. CDR3 bases: TGTGCCAGCAACGACAGGGGAAACACTGAAGCTTTCTTT. Translated, it gives CASNDRGNTEAFF.

The chain uses TRBV5-5 and TRBJ2-6; D is unresolved. Trimming took 0 bases from V and 3 from J, leaving 7 bases between them. Germline values: CDR1 SGHKS, CDR2 YYEKEE (reference sequence). The CDR3 covers 15 residues. The CDR3 DNA sequence: TGTGCCAGCAGCTTGGCCCGGGTTGGGGCCAACGTCCTGACTTTC. Protein sequence: CASSLARVGANVLTF.

This clone was seen only a few times. CDR3: CASSYGLATSYEQYF. CDR3 bases: TGTGCCAGCAGTTACGGACTAGCGACCTCCTACGAGCAGTACTTC. The genes are TRBV5-4 and TRBJ2-7; TRBD2 aligns across 9 bases. In germline, CDR1 is SGHNT, CDR2 YYREEE (reference sequence). This CDR3 is 15 amino acids long. The trim removed 5 bases at V and 0 bases at J, leaving 6 bases unmatched.

This chain joins TRBV19 and TRBJ1-3, with 9 nucleotides matching TRBD1. Trimming removed 4 bases from V and 0 bases from J; junction bases left unmatched: 4. The CDR3 sequence is 16 residues long. In germline, CDR1 is LNHDA, CDR2 SQIVND (reference sequence). The CDR3 DNA sequence: TGTGCCAGTAGTACCGGGACAGGGAGCTCTGGAAACACCATATATTTT. This gives the protein CASSTGTGSSGNTIYF.

This clone was found a few times. V usage is TRBV6-5 and J usage is TRBJ2-2, with 10 nucleotides matching TRBD2. Per the germline V gene, CDR1 is MNHEY and CDR2 is SVGAGI. This CDR3 contains 14 residues. Trimming removed 6 bases from V and 6 bases from J; junction bases left unmatched: 4. The CDR3 DNA is TGTGCCAGCAGCTCCGGACTAGCGGCCGGGGAGCTGTTTTTT. Protein: CASSSGLAAGELFF.

The rearrangement links TRBV7-2 to TRBJ2-7; TRBD1 matches at 9 bases. This CDR3 is built from 14 residues. J was trimmed by 4 bases and V by 3 bases; bases with no gene match: 4. Germline CDR1 is SGHTA and CDR2 is FQGNSA. CDR3 sequence (DNA): TGTGCCAGCAGCTTCGTACAGGGGGCGTACGAGCAGTACTTC. The encoded protein is CASSFVQGAYEQYF.

The V gene is TRBV6-6, the J gene TRBJ1-1, with TRBD1 matching over 7 bases. This CDR3 is built from 11 residues. The germline gives CDR1 MNHNY, CDR2 SVGAGI (reference sequence). Trimming took 4 bases from V and 8 from J; bases not matched to a gene: 1. The CDR3 here is CASSWDSEAFF. CDR3 DNA sequence: TGTGCCAGCAGTTGGGACAGCGAAGCTTTCTTT.

The gene calls are TRBV29-1 and TRBJ2-1, with 13 bases that match TRBD2. CDR3 length: 18 residues. Germline CDR1 SQVTM, CDR2 ANQGSEA. The V and J ends lost 1 base and 9 bases, in that order; junction bases with no gene match: 15. The CDR3 here is CSVEGRLRLAGGVGEQFF. In DNA form, the CDR3 reads TGCAGCGTTGAAGGCCGCCTGCGACTAGCGGGAGGTGTAGGTGAGCAGTTCTTC.